The following is a TCR beta chain sequence with its context. Its specificity is unknown. Sequencing libraries for TCR beta were prepared with iRepertoire HTBI primers and Arm-PCR of CDR3 regions. MiXCR, applied by TCRdb to the multiplex PCR reads, yields one record per CDR3 protein. The sample includes about 560,000 distinct CDR3 sequences, around 15% seen only once; the top ten take around 11%. Germline-derived CDR1 and CDR2 are MNHEY and SVGAGI. CDR3 length: 15 amino acids. V gave up 0 bases and J gave up 1 base, with 6 bases separating them. Time point indicated: newly diagnosed GD, antithyroid drugs for less than 3 months. Extracted PBMC RNA gave rise to the TCR library. The data were obtained in a study of regulatory T cells in long-lasting Graves disease. The study, taken as a whole, reports: Patients with persistent disease showed a bias toward TRBV28, TRBJ1-2 and TRBJ2-5.

These data were also reused for a study on T cells in Graves' hyperthyroidism and ophthalmopathy.

The sequence was obtained from a man younger than 35 with Graves disease. This material consisted of peripheral blood mononuclear cells (PBMCs), taken at new diagnosis, from a patient treated with antithyroid drugs. The V call is TRBV6-5, the J call TRBJ1-4; no clear D. The CDR3 DNA reads as TGTGCCAGCAGTTACTCGCGGGGAACTAATGAAAAACTGTTTTTT. Translation: CASSYSRGTNEKLFF.